This T cell receptor beta chain was recorded in a study of tumor-infiltrating lymphocytes in primary liver carcinoma. Reverse transcription of 450 to 500 ng total RNA with a constant-region primer produced TCR beta cDNA. Library construction for TCR beta comprised three nested multiplex PCR rounds performed with slightly modified ARM-PCR. The first two PCR rounds used TRBV1-TRBV30 forward primers with a C-beta reverse primer, 9 to 10 cycles each. MiXCR, applied by TCRdb to the multiplex PCR reads, yields one record per CDR3 protein. The data hold approximately 310,000 distinct CDR3 sequences, with 60% to 80% observed a single time. This clonotype was seen a few times. CDR1 SGHDN and CDR2 FVKESK come from the germline V gene. The germline V and J ends were trimmed by 7 bases and 8 bases, with 19 bases remaining between them. The CDR3 length is 14 residues. Unsorted whole blood served as the source of blood RNA, and germline DNA was extracted as well.

The clonotype originates from a man in his forties or fifties with primary liver carcinoma and hepatitis B virus infection. The V and J genes are TRBV14 and TRBJ2-3; D uncertain. Sequencing input: peripheral blood. This CDR3 reads CASTPLVASSTQYF. CDR3 nucleotide sequence: TGTGCCAGCACCCCACTGGTGGCTTCTAGTACGCAGTATTTT. Based on the CDR3 plus reference TRBV14 and TRBJ2-3, the full variable domain is EAGVTQFPSHSVIEKGQTVTLRCDPISGHDNLYWYRRVMGKEIKFLLHFVKESKQDESGMPNNRFLAERTGGTYSTLKVQPAELEDSGVYFCASTPLVASSTQYFGPGTRLTVL.